This TCR beta chain was recorded in a study of shared clonotypes between healthy human individuals. For every subset, genomic DNA was evenly distributed across several immunoSEQ plates. Assay: immunoSEQ multiplex PCR; the TCRdb copy retains only in-frame clones and omits some. Among about 1.1 million clones, 75% to 80% were seen once, and the ten largest hold roughly 0.65%. CDR3 length: 14 amino acids. Germline V lookup: CDR1 MNHEY, CDR2 SVGAGI. Trimming took off 5 bases at V and 0 bases at J, with 10 bases between the two ends. The sequenced material came from memory CD4+ T cells from PBMCs. Subset here: CD45RA-negative fraction. The chain combines TRBV6-5 with TRBJ1-1; D is unresolved. The source is a man aged 18 to 30 in good health. Some clones in this sample may be carry-over from other donors' samples. The DNA of the CDR3 is TGTGCCAGCAGTAGGAGAGACATGAACACTGAAGCTTTCTTT. It is translated as CASSRRDMNTEAFF.